The clone carrying this T cell receptor (beta chain) has a count of ten or more. With iRepertoire HTBI primers and Arm-PCR of CDR3 regions, TCR beta libraries were built. One entry per CDR3 protein, called by TCRdb with MiXCR from the multiplex PCR reads. The table includes some 340,000 distinct CDR3 sequences, 20% to 25% detected once. This sample was taken from a study of regulatory T cells in long-lasting Graves disease. Described time point: persistent/refractory GD, antithyroid drugs over 5 years with positive TRAb. RNA from PBMCs was the source of the TCR library. The V gene's germline CDR1 is MNHEY and CDR2 SMNVEV (reference sequence). V was clipped by 3 bases and J by 9 bases; unmatched bases: 2. The CDR3 consists of 13 residues.

Here the sequenced sample was peripheral blood mononuclear cells (PBMCs), taken when the disease was refractory, from a patient treated with antithyroid drugs. The chain couples TRBV27 to TRBJ2-7; 13 bases agree with TRBD2. The sequence was collected from a woman aged 40 to 50 with Graves disease. CDR3 region: CASSLTSGRRQYF. The DNA for the CDR3 is TGTGCCAGCAGTTTGACTAGCGGGAGGCGGCAGTACTTC.